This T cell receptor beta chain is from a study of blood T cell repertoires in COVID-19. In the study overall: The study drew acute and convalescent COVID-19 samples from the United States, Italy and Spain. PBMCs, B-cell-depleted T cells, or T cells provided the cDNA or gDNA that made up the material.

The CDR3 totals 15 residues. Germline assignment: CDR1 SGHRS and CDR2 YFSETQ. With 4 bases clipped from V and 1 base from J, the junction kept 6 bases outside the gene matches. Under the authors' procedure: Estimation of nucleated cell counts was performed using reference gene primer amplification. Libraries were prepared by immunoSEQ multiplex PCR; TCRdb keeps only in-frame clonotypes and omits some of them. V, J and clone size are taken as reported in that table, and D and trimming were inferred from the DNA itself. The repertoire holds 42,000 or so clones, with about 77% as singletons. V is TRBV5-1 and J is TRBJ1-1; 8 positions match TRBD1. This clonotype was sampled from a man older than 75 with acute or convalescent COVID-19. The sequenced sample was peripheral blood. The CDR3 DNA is TGCGCCAGCAGCGACAACAGGGGGTGGAACACTGAAGCTTTCTTT. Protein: CASSDNRGWNTEAFF.